This TCR beta chain stems from a study of blood T cell repertoires in COVID-19. Study information: Samples taken during acute and convalescent COVID-19 were collected in the United States, Italy and Spain.

Data came from immunoSEQ multiplex PCR; TCRdb stores just in-frame clones and leaves some out. The sample holds 150,000 to 200,000 clones, more than 65% seen once. With V trimmed by 5 bases and J by 6 bases, 8 bases remained unmatched. Germline CDR1 is SGHVS and CDR2 is FQNEAQ. This CDR3 is 14 amino acids long. What was sequenced was peripheral blood. This TCR was recovered from a human donor with acute or convalescent COVID-19. The donor label of this sample is uncertain. The chain couples TRBV7-8 to TRBJ2-7; 9 nucleotides align to TRBD1. CDR3 protein: CASSARDRDGEQYF. The CDR3 nucleotides are TGTGCCAGCAGCGCCCGGGACAGGGATGGCGAGCAGTACTTC.